This is a list of T cell receptor beta chains from one sample in a study of cytomegalovirus exposure and HLA in healthy donors. Method: immunoSEQ multiplex PCR; TCRdb's copy keeps in-frame clones and lacks some. The sample has around 180,000 clones, about 87% seen once; the top ten hold more than 1.5%. The specimen was PBMCs. The receptors were gathered from a woman aged 18-30 years in good health and CMV-seronegative. Both conserved end residues are part of each CDR3. Each record gives: CDR3 length, J gene, D gene, V gene, clone size, CDR3 protein, CDR3 DNA. The D gene is left open where the match is weak. Only some rows state a clone size, as once, few, many or a class for expanded clones.

15	TRBJ1-1	NA	TRBV7-9	NA	CASSLDWTLDTEAFF	TGTGCCAGCAGCTTAGATTGGACACTTGACACTGAAGCTTTCTTT
15	TRBJ2-3	NA	TRBV2	few	CASSETPAQGDTQYF	TGTGCCAGCAGTGAAACTCCGGCCCAGGGAGATACGCAGTATTTT
13	TRBJ2-1	NA	TRBV2	NA	CASSGQEDNEQFF	TGTGCCAGCAGTGGACAGGAGGACAATGAGCAGTTCTTC
17	TRBJ2-7	NA	TRBV21-1	NA	CASSPSTSGRALNEQYF	TGTGCCAGCAGCCCTAGTACTAGCGGGAGGGCCCTCAACGAGCAGTACTTC
14	TRBJ2-3	TRBD1	TRBV5-4	NA	CASSWDRVTDTQYF	TGTGCCAGCAGCTGGGACAGGGTGACAGATACGCAGTATTTT
13	TRBJ1-5	TRBD1	TRBV6-5	NA	CASSYAGGSAQHF	TGTGCCAGCAGTTACGCAGGGGGGTCAGCCCAGCATTTT
13	TRBJ2-5	TRBD1	TRBV5-4	NA	CASSRTGQETQYF	TGTGCCAGCAGCCGGACAGGGCAAGAGACCCAGTACTTC
13	TRBJ2-5	TRBD2	TRBV7-3	NA	CASGAGVGETQYF	TGTGCCAGCGGGGCGGGAGTGGGGGAGACCCAGTACTTC
15	TRBJ2-2	TRBD1	TRBV7-9	NA	CASSVPRQGAGELFF	TGTGCCAGCAGCGTCCCGAGACAGGGAGCCGGGGAGCTGTTTTTT
13	TRBJ2-5	NA	TRBV7-3	once	CASSLKHQETQYF	TGTGCCAGCAGCTTAAAGCATCAAGAGACCCAGTACTTC
14	TRBJ1-5	NA	TRBV28	NA	CASRSRGGNQPQHF	TGTGCCAGCAGATCCAGGGGTGGCAATCAGCCCCAGCATTTT
13	TRBJ2-1	NA	TRBV19	NA	CASRITNDNEQFF	TGTGCCAGTAGGATAACAAACGACAATGAGCAGTTCTTC
17	TRBJ2-2	TRBD1	TRBV5-5	once	CASSPPGTGTSTGELFF	TGTGCCAGCAGCCCACCCGGGACAGGGACGAGCACCGGGGAGCTGTTTTTT
16	TRBJ2-2	TRBD1	TRBV9	NA	CASSTSRTGLRGELFF	TGTGCCAGCTCAACGTCCCGGACAGGCCTAAGGGGGGAGCTGTTTTTT
18	TRBJ1-1	NA	TRBV10-2	NA	CASRIGLSLKGVNTEAFF	TGCGCCAGCAGAATCGGCTTGAGTCTTAAGGGGGTGAACACTGAAGCTTTCTTT
13	TRBJ2-7	NA	TRBV14	NA	CASSQLVCYEQYF	TGTGCCAGCAGCCAGTTAGTATGTTACGAGCAGTACTTC
16	TRBJ2-7	NA	TRBV5-1	NA	CASSSDASGSSYEQYF	TGCGCCAGCAGCTCAGACGCCAGCGGCTCCTCCTACGAGCAGTACTTC
14	TRBJ1-5	NA	TRBV2	NA	CASSEGAVNQPQHF	TGTGCCAGCAGTGAAGGGGCAGTTAATCAGCCCCAGCATTTT
15	TRBJ1-1	NA	TRBV4-1	few	CASSQGGLMNTEAFF	TGCGCCAGCAGCCAGGGAGGCCTAATGAACACTGAAGCTTTCTTT
13	TRBJ2-1	NA	TRBV5-6	NA	CASSRRVYNEQFF	TGTGCCAGCAGCCGCAGGGTATACAATGAGCAGTTCTTC
15	TRBJ2-2	TRBD2	TRBV11-3	NA	CASTPTSGSPGELFF	TGTGCCAGCACCCCGACTAGCGGGAGTCCCGGGGAGCTGTTTTTT
15	TRBJ2-2	NA	TRBV7-9	NA	CASSLNGGNTGELFF	TGTGCCAGCAGCTTAAACGGGGGTAACACCGGGGAGCTGTTTTTT
13	TRBJ1-1	NA	TRBV5-1	NA	CASAEGSNTEAFF	TGCGCCAGCGCAGAGGGTTCGAACACTGAAGCTTTCTTT
13	TRBJ2-3	NA	TRBV5-1	NA	CASSSSDFYTQYF	TGCGCCAGCAGCTCCTCTGACTTCTATACGCAGTATTTT
13	TRBJ2-7	NA	TRBV6-6	NA	CASCHGPGSEQYF	TGTGCCAGCTGCCACGGCCCGGGTTCCGAGCAGTACTTC
16	TRBJ1-4	TRBD1	TRBV7-9	NA	CASSLMGVTGNEKLFF	TGTGCCAGCAGCTTAATGGGAGTGACAGGGAACGAAAAACTGTTTTTT
13	TRBJ2-7	NA	TRBV11-2	NA	CASTFGGSYEQYF	TGTGCCAGCACCTTCGGCGGATCATACGAGCAGTACTTC
16	TRBJ1-3	NA	TRBV28	NA	CASTRVLSRTGNTIYF	TGTGCCAGCACCCGAGTCCTCTCTAGAACTGGAAACACCATATATTTT
14	TRBJ2-7	TRBD2	TRBV2	NA	CASSTSGGPYEQYF	TGTGCCAGCAGCACTAGCGGGGGGCCCTACGAGCAGTACTTC
16	TRBJ2-1	TRBD2	TRBV7-2	NA	CASSALTSGVYNEQFF	TGTGCCAGCAGCGCTTTGACTAGCGGGGTTTACAATGAGCAGTTCTTC
15	TRBJ2-5	TRBD1	TRBV6-5	NA	CASSPRGQGSGEQYF	TGTGCCAGCAGTCCGCGAGGACAGGGCTCCGGGGAGCAGTACTTC
16	TRBJ2-7	TRBD1	TRBV5-4	NA	CASSPGAGQGGYEQYF	TGTGCCAGCAGCCCGGGGGCGGGACAGGGAGGGTACGAGCAGTACTTC
13	TRBJ1-5	NA	TRBV5-5	once	CASSLVAVQPQHF	TGTGCCAGCAGCTTGGTGGCGGTTCAGCCCCAGCATTTT
14	TRBJ2-5	NA	TRBV11-3	NA	CASSSDRLQETQYF	TGTGCCAGCAGCTCCGACAGGCTTCAAGAGACCCAGTACTTC
15	TRBJ2-3	TRBD1	TRBV5-1	NA	CASSSLTGSADTQYF	TGCGCCAGCAGCTCCCTGACAGGGTCAGCAGATACGCAGTATTTT
15	TRBJ2-3	TRBD2	TRBV10-1	NA	CASSLAGGTTDTQYF	TGCGCCAGCAGCCTAGCGGGGGGAACCACAGATACGCAGTATTTT
13	TRBJ1-2	TRBD1	TRBV5-6	once	CASSPGQGSGYTF	TGTGCCAGCAGCCCAGGACAGGGGTCTGGCTACACCTTC
18	TRBJ2-5	TRBD1	TRBV25-1	few	CASSEWGQGTLGEETQYF	TGTGCCAGCAGTGAGTGGGGACAGGGGACCCTCGGAGAAGAGACCCAGTACTTC
14	TRBJ2-1	TRBD1	TRBV19	once	CASSRGQSYNEQFF	TGTGCCAGTAGTAGGGGACAGAGCTACAATGAGCAGTTCTTC
16	TRBJ2-5	TRBD1	TRBV5-8	few	CASSLSVGGRQETQYF	TGTGCCAGCAGCTTGTCCGTAGGGGGCCGCCAAGAGACCCAGTACTTC
14	TRBJ2-1	TRBD1	TRBV7-6	NA	CASSLEQGYNEQFF	TGTGCCAGCAGCTTAGAACAGGGGTACAATGAGCAGTTCTTC
14	TRBJ1-1	NA	TRBV5-8	few	CASSLVGRNTEAFF	TGTGCCAGCAGCTTGGTTGGCAGGAACACTGAAGCTTTCTTT
15	TRBJ1-1	NA	TRBV5-1	NA	CASRVGNRVESEAFF	TGCGCCAGCAGAGTGGGTAACAGGGTTGAAAGTGAAGCTTTCTTT
17	TRBJ2-5	TRBD1	TRBV2	NA	CASSEPADRARFGAQYF	TGTGCCAGCAGTGAACCAGCCGACAGGGCCCGATTCGGCGCCCAGTACTTC
14	TRBJ2-3	TRBD2	TRBV2	NA	CASREREGADTQYF	TGTGCCTCCAGGGAGCGGGAGGGTGCAGATACGCAGTATTTT
14	TRBJ2-7	TRBD1	TRBV6-6	NA	CASSYSSTGAGQYF	TGTGCCAGCAGTTACTCGAGCACAGGGGCCGGGCAGTACTTC
16	TRBJ1-2	TRBD1	TRBV9	NA	CASSTGDRGLYYGYTF	TGTGCCAGCAGCACGGGTGACAGGGGGCTATACTATGGCTACACCTTC
15	TRBJ2-1	TRBD2	TRBV10-1	NA	CASSTLAGGYNEQFF	TGCGCCAGCAGTACACTAGCGGGGGGCTACAATGAGCAGTTCTTC
14	TRBJ1-2	NA	TRBV29-1	NA	CSVEGGELGPGYTF	TGCAGCGTTGAAGGCGGGGAATTAGGCCCTGGCTACACCTTC
14	TRBJ1-2	TRBD1	TRBV4-3	NA	CASSQDQGAGGYTF	TGCGCCAGCAGCCAAGATCAGGGGGCAGGTGGCTACACCTTC
13	TRBJ2-2	NA	TRBV7-9	NA	CASSSSVSGELFF	TGTGCCAGCAGCTCTAGCGTGAGCGGGGAGCTGTTTTTT
16	TRBJ2-5	TRBD2	TRBV5-5	NA	CASSRGQREGGETQYF	TGTGCCAGCAGCCGGGGACAGCGGGAGGGCGGGGAGACCCAGTACTTC